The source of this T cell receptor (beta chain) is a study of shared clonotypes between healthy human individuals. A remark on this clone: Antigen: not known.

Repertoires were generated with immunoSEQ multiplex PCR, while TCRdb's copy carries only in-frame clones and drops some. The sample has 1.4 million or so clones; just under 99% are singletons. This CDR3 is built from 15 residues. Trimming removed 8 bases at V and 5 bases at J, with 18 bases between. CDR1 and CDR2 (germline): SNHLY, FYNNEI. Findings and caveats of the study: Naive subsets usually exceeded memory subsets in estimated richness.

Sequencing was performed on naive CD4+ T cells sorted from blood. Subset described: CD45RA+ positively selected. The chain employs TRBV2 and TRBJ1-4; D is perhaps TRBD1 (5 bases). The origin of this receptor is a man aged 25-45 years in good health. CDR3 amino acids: CASVRIGQGNEKLFF. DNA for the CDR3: TGTGCCAGCGTGAGAATTGGTCAGGGAAATGAAAAACTGTTTTTT. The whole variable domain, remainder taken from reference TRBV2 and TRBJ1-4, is EPEVTQTPSHQVTQMGQEVILRCVPISNHLYFYWYRQILGQKVEFLVSFYNNEISEKSEIFDDQFSVERPDGSNFTLKIRSTKLEDSAMYFCASVRIGQGNEKLFFGSGTQLSVL.